A selection of T cell receptor beta chains follows, all from one sample in a study of blood T cell repertoires in COVID-19. This table comes from immunoSEQ multiplex PCR, and its TCRdb copy is limited to in-frame clones, with some not included. Among about 52,000 clones listed, 82% were seen once. Sequenced material: peripheral blood. The receptors come from a man aged 80 or over with COVID-19, enrolled during active disease. CDR3s include the opening cysteine and the closing phenylalanine or tryptophan. A D gene is named only where the DNA matches it firmly. Where a row states a size, it is once, few, many or the class of an expanded clone; other rows omit it.

D	size	length	V	J	CDR3	DNA
TRBD2	.	16	TRBV7-3	TRBJ2-1	CASSLLAGGTPNEQFF	TGTGCCAGCAGCTTACTTGCGGGGGGCACCCCCAATGAGCAGTTCTTC
.	few	17	TRBV5-4	TRBJ1-1	CASSSPAGSLGGTEAFF	TGTGCCAGCAGCTCCCCAGCGGGGTCCCTCGGGGGGACTGAAGCTTTCTTT
.	.	15	TRBV7-9	TRBJ1-2	CASSLARDINYGYTF	TGTGCCAGCAGCTTAGCCCGAGATATTAACTATGGCTACACCTTC
.	.	15	TRBV15	TRBJ2-1	CATGRDSFTYNEQFF	TGTGCCACCGGCCGGGACTCTTTTACCTACAATGAGCAGTTCTTC
TRBD2	medium-sized	21	TRBV10-1	TRBJ2-2	CASSPGTSGRALTANTGELFF	TGCGCCAGCAGTCCCGGGACTAGCGGGAGGGCCCTCACGGCGAACACCGGGGAGCTGTTTTTT
TRBD1	once	13	TRBV2	TRBJ1-2	CASRTGAEDGYTF	TGTGCCAGCAGAACAGGGGCGGAAGATGGCTACACCTTC
.	.	15	TRBV4-2	TRBJ1-5	CASSQDWAGFQPQHF	TGTGCCAGCAGCCAAGATTGGGCAGGGTTTCAGCCCCAGCATTTT
.	.	14	TRBV3-1/TRBV3-2	TRBJ1-2	CASSHDRSERGYTF	TGTGCCAGCAGCCATGACAGATCTGAACGCGGCTACACCTTC
TRBD1	.	18	TRBV5-1	TRBJ1-1	CASSEQGARVSSFTEAFF	TGCGCCAGCAGCGAACAGGGGGCGCGAGTATCGTCGTTCACTGAAGCTTTCTTT
.	few	14	TRBV5-4	TRBJ1-1	CASSPRDTNTEAFF	TGTGCCAGCAGCCCCCGGGACACGAACACTGAAGCTTTCTTT
.	.	15	TRBV7-2	TRBJ2-1	CASSLTIPGLNEQFF	TGTGCCAGCAGCCTTACTATCCCGGGGTTGAATGAGCAGTTCTTC
TRBD1	once	15	TRBV28	TRBJ1-5	CASSSPGTGNQPQHF	TGTGCCAGCAGTTCACCCGGGACAGGAAATCAGCCCCAGCATTTT
TRBD2	.	16	TRBV5-4	TRBJ2-1	CASSSMTSGTYNEQFF	TGTGCCAGCAGCTCAATGACTAGCGGGACCTACAATGAGCAGTTCTTC
TRBD1	few	14	TRBV23-1	TRBJ1-4	CASSQGARYEKLFF	TGCGCCAGCAGCCAGGGGGCGCGTTATGAAAAACTGTTTTTT
.	.	15	TRBV2	TRBJ2-5	CASRVQGLSEETQYF	TGTGCCAGCAGGGTACAGGGTTTGAGTGAAGAGACCCAGTACTTC
.	few	15	TRBV24-1	TRBJ2-2	CATSDPLINTGELFF	TGTGCCACCAGTGATCCCCTAATCAACACCGGGGAGCTGTTTTTT
TRBD1	.	14	TRBV5-6	TRBJ1-6	CASSIQGEESPLHF	TGTGCCAGCAGCATACAGGGGGAAGAATCACCCCTCCACTTT